This T cell receptor beta chain derives from a study of T cells in Graves' hyperthyroidism and ophthalmopathy. Regarding the study as a whole: Blood also showed most of the thyroid clonotypes that were expanded above 0.001. Median prediction lead before ophthalmopathy onset was 6.5 months with the model.

The V and J ends lost 6 bases and 3 bases respectively, with 12 bases between them. Germline lookup yields CDR1 LGHDT and CDR2 YNNKEL (reference sequence). This CDR3 is built from 13 residues. Isolation of PBMCs was performed on 8.5 to 10 ml fresh peripheral blood. This clonotype was seen only a few times. Its antigen is still unknown. Regions amplified from RNA transcripts were the TCR beta CDR3 regions. Carried out on the TCR CDR3, a first-round RT-PCR used the HTBI primer set. TCRdb fed the multiplex PCR reads into MiXCR, producing one record per CDR3 protein. The data contain almost 600,000 distinct CDR3 sequences, more than 11% of them singletons.

This sequence was found in a woman between 25 and 40 years old with Graves' hyperthyroidism that later progressed to Graves' ophthalmopathy. Sequenced sample: blood. The V call is TRBV3-1, the J call TRBJ2-7; D may be TRBD2 (6 bases). The CDR3: CASRPGLGYEQYF. CDR3 sequence (DNA): TGTGCCAGCAGACCGGGACTCGGCTACGAGCAGTACTTC.